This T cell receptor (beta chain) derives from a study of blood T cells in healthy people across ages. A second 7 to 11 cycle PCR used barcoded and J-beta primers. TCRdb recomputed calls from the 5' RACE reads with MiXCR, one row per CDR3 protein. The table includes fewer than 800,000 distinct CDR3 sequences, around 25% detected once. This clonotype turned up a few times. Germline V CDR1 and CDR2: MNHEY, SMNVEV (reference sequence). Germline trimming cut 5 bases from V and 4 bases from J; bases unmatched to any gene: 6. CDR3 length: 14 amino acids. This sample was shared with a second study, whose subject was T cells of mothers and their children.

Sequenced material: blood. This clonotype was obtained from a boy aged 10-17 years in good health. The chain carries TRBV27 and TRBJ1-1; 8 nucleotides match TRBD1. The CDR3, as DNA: TGTGCCAGCAGTATCCTAGGACAGGGCACTGAAGCTTTCTTT. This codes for CASSILGQGTEAFF.